The 29 T cell receptor beta chains below all came from one sample that was sequenced in a study of blood T cell repertoires in COVID-19. Method: immunoSEQ multiplex PCR; TCRdb's copy keeps in-frame clones and lacks some. The sample shows 170,000 or so clones, about 86% of them seen only once. Source material: peripheral blood. These receptors all stem from a woman aged 18-30 years who had recovered from COVID-19.

The sample holds one count of this clone. The chain employs TRBV19 and TRBJ1-2, with a tentative D call TRBD1 (5 bases). V was trimmed by 4 bases and J by 3 bases, leaving 9 bases between them. Germline CDR1 is LNHDA and CDR2 is SQIVND (reference sequence). The CDR3 runs 13 residues. The DNA of the CDR3 is TGTGCCAGTAGTACCCGGGACTACTATGGCTACACCTTC. Protein sequence: CASSTRDYYGYTF.

In DNA, the CDR3 is TGTGCCAGCAGCCAGGGGCTTAGCACTGAAGCTTTCTTT. This codes for CASSQGLSTEAFF. The chain employs TRBV14 and TRBJ1-1, with D tentatively TRBD1 (5 bases). Trimming removed 3 bases from V and 4 bases from J, with 9 bases in between. From germline, CDR1 is SGHDN and CDR2 FVKESK. The CDR3 is 13 amino acids. The full variable domain, in which reference TRBV14 and TRBJ1-1 provide the parts outside the CDR3, is EAGVTQFPSHSVIEKGQTVTLRCDPISGHDNLYWYRRVMGKEIKFLLHFVKESKQDESGMPNNRFLAERTGGTYSTLKVQPAELEDSGVYFCASSQGLSTEAFFGQGTRLTVV.

The chain joins TRBV3-1 (or the pseudogene TRBV3-2) to TRBJ2-1; 11 bases fit TRBD2. V dropped 0 bases and J dropped 3; count of bases not matched to a gene: 10. This CDR3 has 19 residues. The germline gives CDR1 LGHDT, CDR2 YNNKEL (reference sequence). CDR3 sequence (DNA): TGTGCCAGCAGCCAAGAAAGGATCACTAGCGGGGGTAACTACAATGAGCAGTTCTTC. Translating it yields CASSQERITSGGNYNEQFF.

The rearrangement joins TRBV11-2 to TRBJ1-1; possibly TRBD1 for D (6 bases). This CDR3 comprises 20 residues. The germline gives CDR1 SGHAT, CDR2 FQNNGV. V was shortened by 0 bases and J by 1 base, with 24 bases between the two germline ends. This CDR3 reads CASSLDSNFGGLEANTEAFF. As DNA, the CDR3 is TGTGCCAGCAGCTTAGATTCTAATTTCGGGGGGCTGGAAGCGAACACTGAAGCTTTCTTT.

The chain combines TRBV5-1 with TRBJ1-1, with 7 bases matching TRBD1. V shed 0 bases, J shed 4 bases, and the junction held 9 bases outside the gene matches. Germline CDR1 is SGHRS and CDR2 is YFSETQ. The CDR3 is 16 amino acids. In nucleotides, the CDR3 is TGCGCCAGCAGCTTGGGGGACAGCGTTATCGGCACTGAAGCTTTCTTT. It yields the protein CASSLGDSVIGTEAFF.

The CDR3 DNA reads TGTGCCACCAGATTTGGCAGGACAGGAATGAGCACAGATACGCAGTATTTT. It translates to CATRFGRTGMSTDTQYF. The rearrangement joins TRBV24-1 to TRBJ2-3; 7 nucleotides align to TRBD1. Germline assignment: CDR1 KGHDR and CDR2 SFDVKD. V lost 7 bases to trimming and J lost 0 bases; unmatched junction nucleotides: 12. This CDR3 is built from 17 residues.

V gene TRBV7-2 combines with J gene TRBJ2-7; 12 nucleotides match TRBD2. Germline assignment: CDR1 SGHTA and CDR2 FQGNSA. Germline trimming cut 4 bases from V and 4 bases from J; bases unmatched to any gene: 8. The CDR3 consists of 16 residues. The CDR3 DNA reads as TGTGCCAGCAGCTCCGACCTAGCGGGGGGGATATACGAGCAGTACTTC. As protein: CASSSDLAGGIYEQYF.

This sequence joins TRBV1 and TRBJ2-1; TRBD2, the table's D call, was not compared with the DNA. TRBV1 is designated a pseudogene. There are 14 residues in the CDR3. The CDR3 loop is CTSRGGLGPNEQFF. CDR3 sequence (DNA): TGCACCAGCAGGGGGGGACTAGGCCCCAATGAGCAGTTCTTC.

This clone was found a few times. The chain links TRBV7-9 to TRBJ1-2, with 11 bases aligning to TRBD1. CDR3 size: 15 residues. Germline CDR1 reads SEHNR; CDR2 reads FQNEAQ (reference sequence). After removal of 10 bases from V and 1 base from J, the junction contained 8 bases not matched to a gene. In DNA form, the CDR3 reads TGTGCCACAAGGACAGGGGGCGGTGGTAACTATGGCTACACCTTC. Residues: CATRTGGGGNYGYTF. Supplemented by reference TRBV7-9 and TRBJ1-2, the full variable domain reads DTGVSQNPRHKITKRGQNVTFRCDPISEHNRLYWYRQTLGQGPEFLTYFQNEAQLEKSRLLSDRFSAERPKGSFSTLEIQRTEQGDSAMYLCATRTGGGGNYGYTFGSGTRLTVV.

This chain joins TRBV12-3 or TRBV12-4 and TRBJ2-7; maybe TRBD1 (5 bases). The ends were cut back, 4 bases at V and 5 bases at J, with 12 bases in the middle. This CDR3 is 13 amino acids long. CDR3 bases: TGTGCCAGCAGTTGGGGCAGAGGAGACGAGCAGTACGTC. It codes for CASSWGRGDEQYV.

The chain recombines TRBV5-1 with TRBJ1-2; 9 positions agree with TRBD1. J was trimmed by 6 bases and V by 2 bases; bases with no gene match: 8. Germline assignment: CDR1 SGHRS and CDR2 YFSETQ. The CDR3 has 15 residues. CDR3 coding DNA: TGCGCCAGCAGCTTCCTACAGGGGGCGATGGATGGCTACACCTTC. Translation: CASSFLQGAMDGYTF.

The rearrangement uses TRBV3-1 (or the pseudogene TRBV3-2) and TRBJ2-1; D gene ambiguous. Germline V gives CDR1 LGHDT, CDR2 YNNKEL (reference sequence). The CDR3 loop spans 11 amino acids. The ends were cut back, 5 bases at V and 9 bases at J, with 8 bases in the middle. In DNA form, the CDR3 reads TGTGCCAGCAGCTCCCCCCGTGAGCAGTTCTTC. Translating gives CASSSPREQFF.

This clone was observed once. The rearrangement uses TRBV4-3 and TRBJ2-1; maybe TRBD1 (7 bases). Trimming removed 1 base at V and 9 bases at J, with 10 bases between. CDR1 and CDR2 from the germline V gene are LGHNA and YSLEER. CDR3 length: 13 amino acids. CDR3 protein: CASSQAQGGEQFF. The DNA for the CDR3 is TGCGCCAGCAGCCAAGCCCAGGGGGGTGAGCAGTTCTTC.

V is TRBV6-2 or TRBV6-3 and J is TRBJ1-2; D ambiguous. Germline CDR1 and CDR2: MNHEY and SVGEGT. CDR3 length: 16 residues. Trimming removed 3 bases from V and 2 bases from J, with 16 bases in between. The CDR3 DNA follows: TGTGCCAGCAGTTATACCCCGGGTTTAACCAACTATGGCTACACCTTC. Encoded protein: CASSYTPGLTNYGYTF.

This chain connects TRBV30 to TRBJ2-4; D is ambiguous. Looked up from germline, CDR1 is GTSNPN and CDR2 is SVGIG (reference sequence). Trimming took 2 bases from V and 1 from J, leaving 9 bases between them. The CDR3 runs to 14 residues. As DNA, the CDR3 is TGTGCCTGGAGTCTGACTGGGGCCAAAAACATTCAGTACTTC. This codes for CAWSLTGAKNIQYF.

V is TRBV6-5 and J is TRBJ2-1; possibly TRBD2 for D (6 bases). The CDR3 loop spans 15 amino acids. V lost 6 bases, J lost 4 bases, and 16 bases lay in between. Germline V gives CDR1 MNHEY, CDR2 SVGAGI. CDR3 nucleotides: TGTGCCAGCAGCTACGGGAGCCAGGCTTACAATGAGCAGTTCTTC. It codes for CASSYGSQAYNEQFF.

CDR3 sequence (DNA): TGTGCCAGCAGTGAGCAGTATTCAAGCAATCAGCCCCAGCATTTT. Protein sequence: CASSEQYSSNQPQHF. V is TRBV6-1 and J is TRBJ1-5; D is uncertain. The V end was cut by 3 bases, the J end by 1 base, with 10 bases between. Germline CDR1 reads MNHNS; CDR2 reads SASEGT. The CDR3 consists of 15 residues.

This chain uses TRBV5-1 with TRBJ1-1; D unclear. The CDR3 is 14 residues long. V lost 4 bases and J 2 bases, leaving 12 bases between the germline ends. The germline V gene encodes CDR1 SGHRS and CDR2 YFSETQ. The DNA of the CDR3 is TGCGCCAGCAGCGTACTAGGGATTAACACTGAAGCTTTCTTT. Translating it yields CASSVLGINTEAFF.

V and J are TRBV5-1 and TRBJ1-1; the match to TRBD1 covers 11 bases. The germline V gene encodes CDR1 SGHRS and CDR2 YFSETQ. This CDR3 is built from 14 residues. The J segment lost 4 bases and the V segment lost 2 bases, leaving 1 base of the junction unmatched. The CDR3: CASSFGTGGTEAFF. The DNA for the CDR3 is TGCGCCAGCAGCTTTGGGACAGGGGGCACTGAAGCTTTCTTT.

V and J are TRBV6-6 and TRBJ1-5; D might be TRBD1 (6 bases). V shed 3 bases and J shed 2 bases, with 11 bases lying between them. This CDR3 spans 15 amino acids. The germline V gene encodes CDR1 MNHNY and CDR2 SVGAGI (reference sequence). The CDR3 loop is CASSYTGSGNQPQHF. CDR3 sequence (DNA): TGTGCCAGCAGTTATACAGGGTCAGGCAATCAGCCCCAGCATTTT.

The chain links TRBV7-2 to TRBJ2-3; D ambiguous. Germline V gene lookup returns CDR1 SGHTA and CDR2 FQGNSA. The CDR3 sequence is 13 residues long. V was trimmed by 6 bases and J by 1 base, leaving 8 bases between them. The DNA for the CDR3 is TGTGCCAGCAGATGGCTTCGCACAGATACGCAGTATTTT. Translation gives CASRWLRTDTQYF.

This chain connects TRBV2 to TRBJ2-3; D uncertain. The CDR3 covers 12 residues. The germline V gene encodes CDR1 SNHLY and CDR2 FYNNEI. V lost 4 bases and J lost 5, with 7 bases in between. The CDR3 loop reads CASSGLGDTQYF. CDR3 nucleotide sequence: TGTGCCAGCAGTGGACTCGGAGATACGCAGTATTTT.

J is TRBJ1-6 and V is TRBV12-3 or TRBV12-4, with 7 nucleotides matching TRBD1. V gave up 6 bases and J gave up 9 bases; unmatched junction bases: 5. The length of the CDR3 is 13 residues. CDR3 amino acids: CASRQGIGSPLHF. CDR3 in DNA: TGTGCCAGCAGACAGGGGATCGGTTCACCCCTCCACTTT.

This chain connects TRBV10-3 to TRBJ2-5; TRBD2 matches 8 bases. The V segment lost 0 bases and the J segment 3 bases; nucleotides outside the gene matches: 12. The CDR3 length is 18 residues. Germline-derived CDR1 and CDR2 are ENHRY and SYGVKD. CDR3 region: CAISESMEAGAFKETQYF. The DNA of the CDR3 is TGTGCCATCAGTGAGTCAATGGAAGCGGGAGCTTTCAAAGAGACCCAGTACTTC.

The V and J genes are TRBV5-4 and TRBJ2-7, with a weak D call TRBD2 (6 bases). The germline V gene has CDR1 SGHNT and CDR2 YYREEE (reference sequence). The V gene lost 0 bases and the J gene lost 6 bases, with 25 bases spanning the gap. The CDR3 has 18 amino acids. The CDR3: CASSLGGSGFIPLGEQYV. The DNA for the CDR3 is TGTGCCAGCAGCTTGGGAGGGAGCGGGTTTATCCCTCTGGGCGAGCAGTACGTC.

This clone turned up a few times. V and J are TRBV3-1 (or the pseudogene TRBV3-2) and TRBJ2-1; TRBD1 aligns across 10 bases. CDR3 length equals 16 residues. CDR1 and CDR2 from the germline V gene are LGHDT and YNNKEL (reference sequence). Losses at the gene ends were 0 bases for V and 7 bases for J; bases not matched to a gene: 6. The CDR3 protein is CASSQDGGQGMNEQFF. The DNA of the CDR3 is TGTGCCAGCAGCCAAGACGGGGGACAGGGGATGAATGAGCAGTTCTTC.

The V call is TRBV9, the J call TRBJ1-2; no firm D call. Trimming pared 0 bases from V and 3 bases from J, leaving 15 bases between. The CDR3 consists of 16 residues. CDR1 and CDR2 from the germline V gene are SGDLS and YYNGEE. The CDR3 coding sequence is TGTGCCAGCAGCGTAGGCCCCACGGGGAACCACTATGGCTACACCTTC. Protein product: CASSVGPTGNHYGYTF.

The genes are TRBV2 and TRBJ1-5; D unresolved. V lost 8 bases and J lost 1, with 12 bases in between. This CDR3 has 14 residues. Germline V lookup: CDR1 SNHLY, CDR2 FYNNEI. CDR3 protein: CASSRAVSNQPQHF. In nucleotides, the CDR3 is TGTGCCAGCTCGAGGGCGGTCAGCAATCAGCCCCAGCATTTT. The full variable domain, completed using reference TRBV2 and TRBJ1-5, is EPEVTQTPSHQVTQMGQEVILRCVPISNHLYFYWYRQILGQKVEFLVSFYNNEISEKSEIFDDQFSVERPDGSNFTLKIRSTKLEDSAMYFCASSRAVSNQPQHFGDGTRLSIL.

The chain uses TRBV4-3 and TRBJ2-1; 15 bases fit TRBD2. Germline trimming cut 1 base from V and 1 base from J; bases unmatched to any gene: 8. CDR1 is LGHNA, CDR2 YSLEER, per germline. The length of the CDR3 is 20 residues. For the CDR3, the DNA is TGCGCCAGCAGCCAAGTAAGGGGACTAGCGGGAGGAGGATCCTACAATGAGCAGTTCTTC. This translates into CASSQVRGLAGGGSYNEQFF.